The 27 T cell receptor beta chains below were found in one sample sequenced in a study of post-analysis software for immune sequencing data. Overall study results and limits: TRBV segments more frequent in patients than in controls numbered several and included TRBV5-6, TRBV5-1 and TRBV20-1.

The authors incorporated unique molecular identifiers into the TCR beta cDNA libraries. TCRdb independently ran MiXCR on the PCR reads; one entry per CDR3 protein. The sample contains hundreds of thousands of distinct CDR3 sequences, 25% to 30% of which appear only once. For these receptors, no antigen is known. Sequencing was done on a sample of blood. The receptors were gathered from a girl aged 5 to 17 with multiple sclerosis.

About this clonotype: Since no conserved phenylalanine or tryptophan closes the CDR3, a read error is the likely cause. The chain couples TRBV6-1 to TRBJ2-4; a weak D match, TRBD2 (5 bases). Germline CDR1 MNHNS, CDR2 SASEGT. This CDR3 has 13 residues. With 3 bases removed from V and 10 bases from J, the gap between germline ends came to 13 bases. In nucleotides, the CDR3 is TGTGCCAGCAGTGACGGGGTCATTGGGATTCAGTACCTC. Its protein is CASSDGVIGIQYL.

This clonotype was seen at least ten times. This rearrangement joins TRBV27 to TRBJ2-5; a possible D gene is TRBD1 (5 bases). Judging by the DNA end, TRBJ2-7 fits better; the J call may be wrong. CDR3 length: 14 amino acids. CDR1 is MNHEY, CDR2 SMNVEV, per germline (reference sequence). The CDR3 is CASSPGHPRDEQYF. Here the CDR3 DNA reads TGTGCCAGCAGCCCAGGACACCCCCGGGACGAGCAGTACTTC.

This clonotype was recorded only once. The chain joins TRBV6-1 to TRBJ1-5, with 7 positions matching TRBD1. Germline V lookup: CDR1 MNHNS, CDR2 SASEGT. The J segment lost 0 bases and the V segment lost 6 bases, leaving 17 bases of the junction unmatched. This CDR3 comprises 19 residues. DNA for the CDR3: TGTGCCAGCAGCTCTTCCCGTGGAATGACAGGGCCTAGCAATCAGCCCCAGCATTTT. Amino acids: CASSSSRGMTGPSNQPQHF.

V usage is TRBV10-3 and J usage is TRBJ2-6; D is uncertain. The V end was cut by 4 bases, the J end by 0 bases, with 7 bases between. Germline V gene data show CDR1 as ENHRY and CDR2 as SYGVKD. The CDR3 consists of 15 residues. CDR3 nucleotides: TGTGCCATCAGTGGGTCGGACTCTGGGGCCAACGTCCTGACTTTC. Its translation: CAISGSDSGANVLTF.

This chain links TRBV3-1 with TRBJ1-1; 7 bases fit TRBD1. V dropped 7 bases and J dropped 2; count of bases not matched to a gene: 10. There are 15 residues in the CDR3. Per the germline V gene, CDR1 is LGHDT and CDR2 is YNNKEL (reference sequence). Written as DNA, the CDR3 is TGTGCCAGCACCCCGACAGGGCCCTACAACACTGAAGCTTTCTTT. It yields the protein CASTPTGPYNTEAFF.

J is TRBJ1-5 and V is TRBV5-5; TRBD1 is a possible D gene (6 bases). CDR3 size: 15 residues. Trimming cost V 2 bases and J 4 bases, with 13 bases left between them. Germline lookup yields CDR1 SGHKS and CDR2 YYEKEE (reference sequence). CDR3 DNA: TGTGCCAGCAGCTTATCGGGGGGGCCGAATCAGCCCCAGCATTTT. Translated: CASSLSGGPNQPQHF.

This clonotype has more than one count but fewer than ten. The V gene is TRBV20-1, the J gene TRBJ2-1; D is uncertain. This CDR3 region has 11 residues. CDR1 is DFQATT and CDR2 is SNEGSKA in the germline V gene (reference sequence). V shed 3 bases and J shed 10 bases, with 10 bases lying between them. CDR3 in amino acids: CSARTRQEQFF. CDR3 sequence (DNA): TGCAGTGCTAGGACCCGTCAGGAGCAGTTCTTC.

V usage is TRBV29-1 and J usage is TRBJ2-7; a weak D match, TRBD2 (5 bases). CDR1 is SQVTM and CDR2 is ANQGSEA in the germline V gene. V lost 1 base and J lost 0, with 16 bases in between. This CDR3 region has 16 residues. CDR3 sequence reads: CSVEGPEAGTSYEQYF. Written as DNA, the CDR3 is TGCAGCGTTGAAGGTCCCGAGGCGGGTACCTCCTACGAGCAGTACTTC.

This rearrangement joins TRBV19 to TRBJ2-6; D is unresolved. CDR3 size: 16 residues. CDR1 LNHDA and CDR2 SQIVND come from the germline V gene (reference sequence). V dropped 4 bases and J dropped 0 bases, with 10 bases sitting between them. DNA of the CDR3: TGTGCCAGTAGTACAGGCTTTAGCTCTGGGGCCAACGTCCTGACTTTC. Residues: CASSTGFSSGANVLTF. The full variable domain, completed using reference TRBV19 and TRBJ2-6, is DGGITQSPKYLFRKEGQNVTLSCEQNLNHDAMYWYRQDPGQGLRLIYYSQIVNDFQKGDIAEGYSVSREKKESFPLTVTSAQKNPTAFYLCASSTGFSSGANVLTFGAGSRLTVL.

This clonotype was found a few times. The rearrangement links TRBV5-1 to TRBJ2-7, with 13 positions matching TRBD2. This CDR3 contains 17 residues. Germline loops: CDR1 SGHRS, CDR2 YFSETQ. V lost 4 bases, J lost 0 bases, and 7 bases stayed unmatched. The CDR3 coding sequence is TGCGCCAGCAGCCCGGGACTAGCGGGACCCTCCTCCTACGAGCAGTACTTC. As protein: CASSPGLAGPSSYEQYF.

This clonotype was seen once. The CDR3 region has the DNA TGCAGTGCTATCAGCGGGACGAACACCGGGGAGCTGTTTTTT. Translation: CSAISGTNTGELFF. This chain joins TRBV20-1 and TRBJ2-2; 7 bases line up with TRBD2. Germline V lookup: CDR1 DFQATT, CDR2 SNEGSKA (reference sequence). Trimming cost V 4 bases and J 0 bases; bases outside gene matches: 2. The CDR3 runs 14 residues.

V is TRBV13 and J is TRBJ2-1; D call uncertain. The germline gives CDR1 PRHDT, CDR2 FYEKMQ (reference sequence). This CDR3 region has 14 residues. Trimming removed 2 bases at V and 5 bases at J, with 10 bases between. CDR3 bases: TGTGCCAGCAGCTTATTTCCAGCAAACAATGAGCAGTTCTTC. Translated, it gives CASSLFPANNEQFF. The full variable domain, its missing parts supplied by reference TRBV13 and TRBJ2-1, is AAGVIQSPRHLIKEKRETATLKCYPIPRHDTVYWYQQGPGQDPQFLISFYEKMQSDKGSIPDRFSAQQFSDYHSELNMSSLELGDSALYFCASSLFPANNEQFFGPGTRLTVL.

About this clonotype itself: A much bigger clone sits one base away, suggesting this may be a read error. The J gene is TRBJ2-5, the V gene TRBV20-1; the D is unclear. Germline CDR1 reads DFQATT; CDR2 reads SNEGSKA (reference sequence). With 1 base removed from V and 11 bases from J, the gap between germline ends came to 8 bases. This CDR3 has 10 residues. CDR3 bases: TGCAGTGCTAGAGGTGATGAGCAGTACTTC. Translating it yields CSARGDEQYF.

This rearrangement joins TRBV7-9 to TRBJ1-2; D is undetermined. Germline CDR1 reads SEHNR; CDR2 reads FQNEAQ (reference sequence). The CDR3 loop spans 16 amino acids. The germline V and J ends were trimmed by 5 bases and 4 bases, with 20 bases remaining between them. The CDR3 sequence: CASSRATEPWAYGYTF. The DNA of the CDR3 is TGTGCCAGCAGCCGGGCCACTGAACCTTGGGCCTATGGCTACACCTTC.

The V and J genes are TRBV20-1 and TRBJ1-5; a possible D gene is TRBD1 (5 bases). Per the germline V gene, CDR1 is DFQATT and CDR2 is SNEGSKA (reference sequence). The CDR3 loop spans 15 amino acids. The V and J ends lost 6 bases and 5 bases respectively, with 20 bases between them. In nucleotides, the CDR3 is TGCAGTGCCACCCAACTGGGAGGGGCCGATCAGCCCCAGCATTTT. It yields the protein CSATQLGGADQPQHF.

In its sample, this clonotype was seen a few times. The gene calls are TRBV7-2 and TRBJ2-6; tentatively, D is TRBD1 (5 bases). CDR1 and CDR2 from the germline V gene are SGHTA and FQGNSA. CDR3 length equals 19 residues. The germline V and J ends were trimmed by 1 base and 5 bases, with 21 bases remaining between them. As DNA, the CDR3 is TGTGCCAGCAGCTTAGTTTTCCAGGGTGAAGTAGGAAGGGCCAACGTCCTGACTTTC. Its protein is CASSLVFQGEVGRANVLTF.

In regard to this clonotype: A much larger clone sits a single nucleotide away, making a read error possible. This chain links TRBV12-3 or TRBV12-4 with TRBJ1-2; a possible D gene is TRBD1 (6 bases). The CDR3 loop spans 13 amino acids. Trimming took 3 bases from V and 4 from J, leaving 9 bases between them. This chain's CDR3 is CASSFGGPYGYTF. The CDR3 DNA sequence: TGTGCCAGCAGTTTCGGGGGCCCCTATGGCTACACCTTC.

This chain connects TRBV10-3 to TRBJ2-1; 11 bases line up with TRBD1. V dropped 6 bases and J dropped 3; count of bases not matched to a gene: 4. Germline V lookup: CDR1 ENHRY, CDR2 SYGVKD. The CDR3 covers 15 residues. CDR3 protein: CAISLGTGGYNEQFF. The CDR3 bases are TGTGCCATCAGCCTCGGGACAGGGGGCTACAATGAGCAGTTCTTC.

This sequence joins TRBV9 and TRBJ1-2; no clear D. Trimming removed 0 bases at V and 2 bases at J, with 8 bases between. This CDR3 is 14 amino acids long. CDR1 is SGDLS, CDR2 YYNGEE, per germline. CDR3 sequence (DNA): TGTGCCAGCAGCGTAGAGGCGGTCAACTATGGCTACACCTTC. As protein: CASSVEAVNYGYTF.

This clonotype occurred a few times. The chain carries TRBV10-3 and TRBJ2-3; TRBD1 agrees at 7 bases. CDR1 and CDR2 from the germline V gene are ENHRY and SYGVKD. There are 13 residues in the CDR3. The trim removed 10 bases at V and 0 bases at J, leaving 4 bases unmatched. As DNA, the CDR3 is TGTGCCACCGGGACAGATAGCACAGATACGCAGTATTTT. Its protein product is CATGTDSTDTQYF.

The chain employs TRBV18 and TRBJ1-3; D gene uncertain. The germline V gene encodes CDR1 KGHSH and CDR2 LQKENI. The CDR3 covers 15 residues. The V and J ends lost 0 bases and 4 bases respectively, with 10 bases between them. The CDR3 sequence is CASSPPAGTGNTIYF. DNA for the CDR3: TGTGCCAGCTCACCACCGGCAGGAACGGGAAACACCATATATTTT.

This chain uses TRBV10-3 with TRBJ1-5; D is unclear. The CDR3 runs to 12 residues. Germline CDR1 ENHRY, CDR2 SYGVKD. V was trimmed by 2 bases and J by 7 bases, leaving 6 bases between them. DNA for the CDR3: TGTGCCATCAGTGAGCCCGGACAGCCCCAGCATTTT. This translates into CAISEPGQPQHF.

V is TRBV20-1 and J is TRBJ2-7; 7 positions agree with TRBD2. Germline values: CDR1 DFQATT, CDR2 SNEGSKA (reference sequence). This CDR3 is built from 16 residues. The junction had 11 bases not matched to a gene; V was cut back by 0 bases and J by 3 bases. The CDR3: CSARDPRTGTIYEQYF. The CDR3 coding sequence is TGCAGTGCTAGAGATCCCCGCACCGGGACTATCTACGAGCAGTACTTC.

The rearrangement uses TRBV20-1 and TRBJ2-7; TRBD2 agrees at 14 bases. The J call is doubtful: the DNA matches TRBJ2-5 better. Germline values: CDR1 DFQATT, CDR2 SNEGSKA (reference sequence). The CDR3 is 16 residues long. The CDR3 region has the DNA TGCAGTGCTGGATCTGGGACTAGCGGGAGCCCAGAGACCCAGTACTTC. Its protein product is CSAGSGTSGSPETQYF.

This clonotype was recorded many times. The chain has TRBV29-1 and TRBJ1-2; D not resolved. CDR3 length: 14 amino acids. In germline, CDR1 is SQVTM, CDR2 ANQGSEA. The V end was cut by 6 bases, the J end by 0 bases, with 14 bases between. The CDR3 is CSVYDQESNYGYTF. CDR3 DNA sequence: TGCAGCGTATACGATCAGGAGTCTAACTATGGCTACACCTTC.

This clonotype showed up just a few times. The chain has TRBV12-5 and TRBJ1-1, with 7 bases that match TRBD1. The germline V gene encodes CDR1 LGHNT and CDR2 FRNRAP. Losses at the gene ends were 6 bases for V and 2 bases for J; bases not matched to a gene: 9. The CDR3 runs to 15 residues. The CDR3 nucleotides are TGTGCTAGTGGCCCTACCGGGACAGCCAACACTGAAGCTTTCTTT. Translated, it gives CASGPTGTANTEAFF. The variable domain in full, with the rest retrieved from reference TRBV12-5 and TRBJ1-1, is DARVTQTPRHKVTEMGQEVTMRCQPILGHNTVFWYRQTMMQGLELLAYFRNRAPLDDSGMPKDRFSAEMPDATLATLKIQPSEPRDSAVYFCASGPTGTANTEAFFGQGTRLTVV.

The CDR3 region has the DNA TGTGCCAGCAGGGGGTTGGAGGAGACCCAGTACTTC. Protein: CASRGLEETQYF. The chain is built from TRBV6-5 and TRBJ2-7; D remains unclear. The last part of the DNA fits TRBJ2-5 better; the J call may be wrong. CDR3 length: 12 amino acids. From germline, CDR1 is MNHEY and CDR2 SVGAGI.